The 23 T cell receptor beta chains given below trace back to one sample, sequenced in a study of glioma-infiltrating T cells after dendritic cell vaccination. Stated time point: after dendritic cell vaccination, including at tumor progression/relapse. Clones were sequenced by immunoSEQ multiplex PCR, and TCRdb holds only the in-frame ones, with some missing. The top ten clones hold 2.7% of a sample with roughly 100,000 clones, almost 90% of them seen once. The material was blood, obtained after dendritic cell vaccination. The receptors derive from a human donor with glioblastoma.

The chain couples TRBV28 to TRBJ1-2; D not resolved. Germline lookup yields CDR1 MDHEN and CDR2 SYDVKM. V was clipped by 5 bases and J by 2 bases, with 15 bases between them. The CDR3 has 15 amino acids. CDR3 residues: CASSQGRGRNYGYTF. CDR3 coding DNA: TGTGCCAGCAGTCAAGGACGGGGAAGAAACTATGGCTACACCTTC.

The chain's CDR3 is CASSIESNQPQHF. For the CDR3, the DNA is TGTGCCAGTAGTATTGAGAGCAATCAGCCCCAGCATTTT. This sequence joins TRBV19 and TRBJ1-5; D is unclear. V shed 3 bases and J shed 1 base, with 4 bases lying between them. The germline gives CDR1 LNHDA, CDR2 SQIVND (reference sequence). This CDR3 spans 13 amino acids.

This chain joins TRBV11-2 and TRBJ2-1, with D possibly matching TRBD1 (5 bases). The CDR3 covers 15 residues. V lost 7 bases, J lost 6 bases, and 19 bases lay in between. CDR1 is SGHAT and CDR2 is FQNNGV in the germline V gene. CDR3 amino acids: CASNPSGVRANEQFF. The CDR3 bases are TGTGCCAGCAACCCCTCTGGGGTCAGGGCCAATGAGCAGTTCTTC.

The chain is built from TRBV11-2 and TRBJ1-3; no reliable D call. V shed 5 bases and J shed 4 bases, with 15 bases lying between them. The CDR3 has 15 residues. Germline V gives CDR1 SGHAT, CDR2 FQNNGV. CDR3 sequence (DNA): TGTGCCAGCAGCCCGGCCTCGGGATCCGGAAACACCATATATTTT. Its translation: CASSPASGSGNTIYF.

This clone was observed once. This CDR3 reads CASSLREADTQYF. CDR3 in DNA: TGTGCCAGCAGCTTACGGGAGGCAGATACGCAGTATTTT. The chain combines TRBV7-3 with TRBJ2-3; TRBD2 aligns across 7 bases. Unmatched junction bases numbered 0, after V lost 2 bases and J lost 4 bases. Germline CDR1 reads SGHTA; CDR2 reads FQGTGA. The CDR3 loop spans 13 amino acids.

Note on this clone: One junction end does not reproduce the germline sequence, and a read error may be involved. The chain couples TRBV7-7 to TRBJ2-5; 9 nucleotides match TRBD2. The germline CDR1 and CDR2 sequences are SSHAT and FNYEAQ (reference sequence). The CDR3 totals 15 residues. The CDR3 region is CASSLGLAGRETQYF. CDR3 DNA: TGTGCTAGCAGCTTAGGTCTAGCGGGAAGGGAGACCCAGTACTTC.

The table lists this clone with a few counts. In DNA, the CDR3 is TGTGCCAGCAGCCAAGGGATAGCTACAAGCTCCTACGAGCAGTACTTC. Translation gives CASSQGIATSSYEQYF. The genes are TRBV14 and TRBJ2-7; D not certain. Germline CDR1 SGHDN, CDR2 FVKESK. Trimming took off 1 base at V and 0 bases at J, with 13 bases between the two ends. The CDR3 is 16 residues long.

J is TRBJ1-1 and V is TRBV11-3, with D unresolved. This CDR3 comprises 14 residues. V lost 1 base, J lost 8 bases, and 14 bases lay in between. Per germline, CDR1 SGHNT and CDR2 YENEEA. The DNA for the CDR3 is TGTGCCAGCAGCTTAGGAGCCCCGGGCGGGGAAGCTTTCTTT. Translated: CASSLGAPGGEAFF.

The chain has TRBV6-5 and TRBJ1-1; 7 positions match TRBD1. The V and J ends lost 5 bases and 6 bases, in that order; junction bases with no gene match: 0. The CDR3 is made up of 11 amino acids. CDR1 and CDR2 (germline): MNHEY, SVGAGI. The CDR3 reads CASSQGAEAFF. As DNA, the CDR3 is TGTGCCAGCAGTCAGGGGGCTGAAGCTTTCTTT.

The chain couples TRBV5-1 to TRBJ1-4; possible D gene TRBD1, 5 bases. Germline CDR1 SGHRS, CDR2 YFSETQ. The CDR3 sequence is 14 residues long. Trimming removed 1 base from V and 7 bases from J, with 11 bases in between. The CDR3 DNA is TGCGCCAGCAGCTTGCTGGACACGCGTGAAAAACTGTTTTTT. As protein: CASSLLDTREKLFF.

J is TRBJ2-1 and V is TRBV19, with TRBD2 identical over 13 bases. V shed 6 bases, J shed 0 bases, and the junction held 2 bases outside the gene matches. Germline V gene lookup returns CDR1 LNHDA and CDR2 SQIVND (reference sequence). This CDR3 contains 16 residues. CDR3 nucleotides: TGTGCCAGTAGGGGGACTAGCGGGACCTCCTACAATGAGCAGTTCTTC. This gives the protein CASRGTSGTSYNEQFF.

The count of this clone is one. This chain links TRBV10-2 with TRBJ1-5, with 8 bases aligning to TRBD1. The CDR3 totals 15 residues. The germline V gene encodes CDR1 WSHSY and CDR2 SAAADI. The junction had 4 bases not matched to a gene; V was cut back by 5 bases and J by 1 base. The CDR3 loop reads CASSPGGNSNQPQHF. The CDR3 DNA reads TGCGCCAGCAGTCCAGGGGGCAACAGCAATCAGCCCCAGCATTTT.

V and J are TRBV27 and TRBJ2-1; 10 bases line up with TRBD2. The CDR3 length is 15 residues. Germline lookup yields CDR1 MNHEY and CDR2 SMNVEV (reference sequence). Germline trimming cut 5 bases from V and 4 bases from J; bases unmatched to any gene: 5. CDR3 protein: CASSPTSGNYNEQFF. Here the CDR3 DNA reads TGTGCCAGCAGTCCCACTAGCGGGAATTACAATGAGCAGTTCTTC.

The CDR3 DNA follows: TGTGCCAGCAGTGTCGACGGGTACTACACTGAAGCTTTCTTT. Translated: CASSVDGYYTEAFF. The rearrangement joins TRBV6-1 to TRBJ1-1; D unclear. This CDR3 has 14 amino acids. Deletions cut 4 bases from V and 3 bases from J, with 12 bases between. Germline CDR1 and CDR2: MNHNS and SASEGT.

The chain is built from TRBV6-5 and TRBJ2-7; the D gene is possibly TRBD2 (5 bases). The CDR3 is 12 residues long. Germline V gene sequence: CDR1 MNHEY, CDR2 SVGAGI. Between the trimmed V and J ends, which lost 2 bases and 4 bases, there was a span of 6 bases. CDR3: CASSYGEYEQYF. The CDR3 DNA sequence: TGTGCCAGCAGTTACGGGGAGTACGAGCAGTACTTC.

CDR3 region: CASSLDRESYNEQFF. CDR3 sequence (DNA): TGTGCCAGCAGTTTGGACAGGGAGTCCTACAATGAGCAGTTCTTC. The chain couples TRBV27 to TRBJ2-1, with 8 bases aligning to TRBD1. Trimming took 3 bases from V and 1 from J; bases not matched to a gene: 2. Germline V CDR1 and CDR2: MNHEY, SMNVEV (reference sequence). The CDR3 is 15 residues long.

V gene TRBV7-9 combines with J gene TRBJ2-7, with 8 bases matching TRBD1. The junction had 10 bases not matched to a gene; V was cut back by 3 bases and J by 0 bases. The CDR3 runs to 17 residues. CDR1 is SEHNR and CDR2 is FQNEAQ in the germline V gene (reference sequence). Here the CDR3 DNA reads TGTGCCAGCAGCTTTCTCAGGGGGCGGAAAAGCTCCTACGAGCAGTACTTC. It is translated as CASSFLRGRKSSYEQYF. Full variable domain (remainder filled in from reference TRBV7-9 and TRBJ2-7): DTGVSQNPRHKITKRGQNVTFRCDPISEHNRLYWYRQTLGQGPEFLTYFQNEAQLEKSRLLSDRFSAERPKGSFSTLEIQRTEQGDSAMYLCASSFLRGRKSSYEQYFGPGTRLTVT.

The DNA of the CDR3 is TGTGCCAGCAGTGAAGGGGTAGCTGCGAACTATGGCTACACCTTC. Protein product: CASSEGVAANYGYTF. This chain uses TRBV6-1 with TRBJ1-2; D gene unclear. From germline, CDR1 is MNHNS and CDR2 SASEGT. The V end lost 1 base, the J end lost 2 bases, and 11 bases lay between the germline ends. This CDR3 is 15 amino acids long.

This chain joins TRBV11-3 and TRBJ1-4, with TRBD1 matching 7 bases. Germline-derived CDR1 and CDR2 are SGHNT and YENEEA. CDR3 length equals 14 residues. Germline trimming cut 3 bases from V and 7 bases from J; bases unmatched to any gene: 5. This CDR3 reads CASSFTGAGEKLFF. CDR3 nucleotide sequence: TGTGCCAGCAGCTTCACAGGGGCGGGTGAAAAACTGTTTTTT.

This chain links TRBV6-1 with TRBJ1-1, with no clear D. V lost 2 bases to trimming and J lost 1 base, with 8 bases between them. The CDR3 is made up of 14 amino acids. Germline V gives CDR1 MNHNS, CDR2 SASEGT. CDR3 residues: CASSEPGRNTEAFF. The CDR3, as DNA: TGTGCCAGCAGTGAACCTGGGAGGAACACTGAAGCTTTCTTT.

The rearrangement links TRBV4-1 to TRBJ2-1; 10 positions agree with TRBD2. Trimming at V came to 0 bases and at J to 9 bases, leaving 8 bases not matched to a gene. The CDR3 contains 16 residues. The germline V gene has CDR1 MGHRA and CDR2 YSYEKL. The CDR3 DNA reads as TGCGCCAGCAGCCAAGAAAGGGCTAGCGGGAGATCTGAGCAGTTCTTC. Amino acids: CASSQERASGRSEQFF.

This rearrangement joins TRBV5-1 to TRBJ2-7; TRBD1 matches 9 bases. V lost 5 bases, J lost 3 bases, and 6 bases stayed unmatched. This CDR3 has 14 residues. Germline V gene sequence: CDR1 SGHRS, CDR2 YFSETQ. This CDR3 reads CASSPGQGHYEQYF. For the CDR3, the DNA is TGCGCCAGCAGTCCGGGACAGGGTCACTACGAGCAGTACTTC.

The genes are TRBV7-2 and TRBJ1-1; a possible D gene is TRBD1 (5 bases). This CDR3 contains 14 residues. The germline CDR1 and CDR2 sequences are SGHTA and FQGNSA. The V gene lost 4 bases and the J gene lost 3 bases, with 12 bases spanning the gap. The CDR3 spells CASSSRRVDTEAFF. The CDR3 DNA follows: TGTGCCAGCAGCTCCCGCAGGGTGGACACTGAAGCTTTCTTT.